This T cell receptor (beta chain) appears in the sequencing data of a study of radiation and T cells in renal cell carcinoma. Study summary: Nephrectomy followed 15 Gy stereotactic body radiation by 4 weeks.

Time point: baseline pretreatment blood. Regarding treatment: 15 Gy SBRT to primary tumor, nephrectomy 4 weeks later. The patient's renal cell carcinoma had clear cell pathology. Sequenced by immunoSEQ multiplex PCR; TCRdb stores in-frame clones only, minus some. The data show around 140,000 clones, around 89% seen once. CDR1 SGHTA and CDR2 FQGNSA come from the germline V gene. CDR3 size: 14 residues. Trimming removed 5 bases from V and 1 base from J; junction bases left unmatched: 4. The source material was blood, sampled from a patient whose treatment included radiotherapy and nephrectomy. V and J are TRBV7-2 and TRBJ1-2; TRBD1 agrees at 7 bases. The origin of this receptor is a woman in her 70s with renal cell carcinoma. The CDR3 is CASSRDRVNYGYTF. The CDR3 nucleotides are TGTGCCAGCAGCCGTGACAGGGTTAACTATGGCTACACCTTC.